Below are 28 T cell receptor beta chains sequenced from a single sample in a study of T cells in Graves' hyperthyroidism and ophthalmopathy. The TCR beta CDR3 regions underwent amplification using RNA transcripts as the source. The study used the HTBI primer set for a first-round RT-PCR of the TCR CDR3. TCRdb processed the multiplex PCR reads anew with MiXCR; each CDR3 protein has one entry. This sample has about 540,000 distinct CDR3 sequences, with more than 45% found just once. Sequencing was performed on peripheral blood or thyroid tissue (not recorded which). The receptors were gathered from a woman younger than 35 with Graves' hyperthyroidism.

This clonotype appeared a single time. This CDR3 fails to terminate in the conserved phenylalanine or tryptophan, so it likely reflects a read error. It is unclear where the CDR3 begins or ends on the DNA, so no DNA is shown, and the CDR3 is as TCRdb lists it. The chain is built from TRBV7-2 and TRBJ2-7. The CDR3 sequence runs 10 residues, both termini included. Germline lookup yields CDR1 SGHTA and CDR2 FQGNSA. The chain's CDR3 is CASSFDGVNT.

This clonotype was counted at least ten times. Mismatch with germline at one junction end may stem from a read error. The rearrangement uses TRBV7-6 and TRBJ2-5; TRBD1 or TRBD2 may be the D gene (5 bases each). This CDR3 has 14 amino acids. Looked up from germline, CDR1 is SGHVS and CDR2 is FNYEAQ. CDR3 sequence: CASSSGTPEETQYF. The CDR3 DNA sequence: TGTGCTAGCAGCTCTGGGACGCCCGAAGAGACCCAGTACTTC.

This clonotype was recorded once. An end of the junction differs from the germline gene, which may be a read error. The chain uses TRBV7-2 and TRBJ1-3, with D uncertain. Germline V gives CDR1 SGHTA, CDR2 FQGNSA. The CDR3 is 15 amino acids. The CDR3 nucleotides are TGTGCCTGCAGCTTCAGCGTCGACTCTGGAAACACCATATATTTT. Translating gives CACSFSVDSGNTIYF.

The chain recombines TRBV7-3 with TRBJ2-5; weak D call: TRBD2 (5 bases). The V end lost 5 bases, the J end lost 4 bases, and 11 bases lay between the germline ends. The CDR3 spans 13 residues. Germline V gives CDR1 SGHTA, CDR2 FQGTGA. The CDR3 here is CASSQELGETQYF. The CDR3 DNA reads TGTGCCAGCAGCCAAGAACTAGGAGAGACCCAGTACTTC. Looking up the rest from reference TRBV7-3 and TRBJ2-5 gives the full variable domain: GAGVSQTPSNKVTEKGKYVELRCDPISGHTALYWYRQSLGQGPEFLIYFQGTGAADDSGLPNDRFFAVRPEGSVSTLKIQRTERGDSAVYLCASSQELGETQYFGPGTRLLVL.

Concerning this clonotype itself: A read error may produce the germline difference seen at one junction end. V and J are TRBV24-1 and TRBJ1-2; 9 bases line up with TRBD1. The CDR3 is 15 amino acids. Germline V gives CDR1 KGHDR, CDR2 SFDVKD. The CDR3 sequence: CASSGEGQGMNGYTF. In nucleotides, the CDR3 is TGTGCCAGCAGTGGCGAGGGACAGGGAATGAATGGCTACACCTTC.

This clonotype was picked up a small number of times. The chain is built from TRBV5-1 and TRBJ2-7; possibly TRBD2 for D (5 bases). V gave up 4 bases and J gave up 4 bases, with 18 bases separating them. Per the germline V gene, CDR1 is SGHRS and CDR2 is YFSETQ. This CDR3 comprises 15 residues. The CDR3 spells CASSPSDGIGYEQYF. The CDR3 DNA reads as TGCGCCAGCAGCCCCTCCGACGGGATAGGGTACGAGCAGTACTTC.

The chain couples TRBV29-1 to TRBJ2-5, with D possibly TRBD1 on 6 matching bases. CDR3 length equals 9 residues. Trimming removed 6 bases at V and 11 bases at J, with 10 bases between. Germline V lookup: CDR1 SQVTM, CDR2 ANQGSEA. The CDR3 DNA follows: TGCAGCGTCAGGGGTGGACAGTACTTC. It is translated as CSVRGGQYF.

The V call is TRBV5-6, the J call TRBJ2-7, with D possibly matching TRBD1 (5 bases). This CDR3 comprises 14 residues. CDR1 and CDR2 (germline): SGHDT, YYEEEE. V was shortened by 5 bases and J by 2 bases, with 14 bases between the two germline ends. Written as DNA, the CDR3 is TGTGCCAGCAGTGGGGCGCTGGGGACCTACGAGCAGTACTTC. This translates into CASSGALGTYEQYF. The whole variable domain, remainder taken from reference TRBV5-6 and TRBJ2-7, is DAGVTQSPTHLIKTRGQQVTLRCSPKSGHDTVSWYQQALGQGPQFIFQYYEEEERQRGNFPDRFSGHQFPNYSSELNVNALLLGDSALYLCASSGALGTYEQYFGPGTRLTVT.

In this sample, this clonotype turned up many times. The gene calls are TRBV24-1 and TRBJ1-1; D may be TRBD1 (5 bases). Trimming removed 8 bases from V and 1 base from J, with 10 bases in between. Germline-derived CDR1 and CDR2 are KGHDR and SFDVKD. The length of the CDR3 is 13 residues. CDR3 DNA sequence: TGTGCCACCAAGGCTAGGGGGAACACTGAAGCTTTCTTT. The encoded protein is CATKARGNTEAFF.

The chain joins TRBV2 to TRBJ2-1; 9 positions agree with TRBD2. With 7 bases clipped from V and 4 bases from J, the junction kept 5 bases outside the gene matches. Germline lookup yields CDR1 SNHLY and CDR2 FYNNEI. This CDR3 is built from 14 residues. In nucleotides, the CDR3 is TGTGCCAGCATCGGGCTAGCGGGATACAATGAGCAGTTCTTC. Translated, it gives CASIGLAGYNEQFF.

This clonotype was observed many times. This chain connects TRBV24-1 to TRBJ2-2, with D hard to call. The germline gives CDR1 KGHDR, CDR2 SFDVKD. The V and J ends lost 1 base and 6 bases respectively, with 2 bases between them. The CDR3 covers 12 residues. Here the CDR3 reads CATSDFPGELFF. CDR3 in DNA: TGTGCCACCAGTGATTTCCCCGGGGAGCTGTTTTTT.

With regard to this clonotype: At one end, the junction sequence differs from germline, possibly due to a read error. The rearrangement joins TRBV7-9 to TRBJ2-6; 7 bases align to TRBD2. The CDR3 is 18 amino acids. Germline assignment: CDR1 SEHNR and CDR2 FQNEAQ (reference sequence). The CDR3 protein is CASSYYSGTHAGANVLTF. The CDR3, as DNA: TGCGCCAGCAGCTATTACAGCGGGACGCACGCCGGGGCCAACGTCCTGACTTTC.

This chain connects TRBV29-1 to TRBJ2-7; a weak D match, TRBD1 (6 bases). The CDR3 totals 12 residues. Looked up from germline, CDR1 is SQVTM and CDR2 is ANQGSEA. V lost 6 bases to trimming and J lost 5 bases, with 14 bases between them. The CDR3 protein is CSVRTGSNEQYF. In nucleotides, the CDR3 is TGCAGCGTCCGAACAGGGTCCAACGAGCAGTACTTC.

This clonotype was observed at least ten times. The chain recombines TRBV7-9 with TRBJ1-1; D is unclear. The CDR3 runs to 14 residues. The germline V gene encodes CDR1 SEHNR and CDR2 FQNEAQ (reference sequence). Between the trimmed V and J ends, which lost 1 base and 1 base, there was a span of 7 bases. The CDR3 loop reads CASSLVSRNTEAFF. CDR3 nucleotides: TGTGCCAGCAGCTTAGTTTCACGGAACACTGAAGCTTTCTTT.

This clonotype was counted between two and nine times. The rearrangement joins TRBV9 to TRBJ1-2; weak D call: TRBD1 (5 bases). Germline V gene data show CDR1 as SGDLS and CDR2 as YYNGEE. This CDR3 comprises 15 residues. The ends were cut back, 4 bases at V and 2 bases at J, with 15 bases in the middle. CDR3 loop: CASSPNRRENYGYTF. In nucleotides, the CDR3 is TGTGCCAGCAGCCCTAACAGGAGGGAGAACTATGGCTACACCTTC.

This rearrangement joins TRBV6-1 to TRBJ1-5, with D uncertain. V lost 7 bases to trimming and J lost 2 bases, with 18 bases between them. The CDR3 has 16 amino acids. The V gene's germline CDR1 is MNHNS and CDR2 SASEGT. CDR3 coding DNA: TGTGCCAGCACTCTAGGAAGGGCATGGCGCAATCAGCCCCAGCATTTT. Protein product: CASTLGRAWRNQPQHF.

This clonotype was observed at least ten times. The rearrangement links TRBV10-3 to TRBJ2-2; 8 positions match TRBD2. Germline V gives CDR1 ENHRY, CDR2 SYGVKD. V gave up 11 bases and J gave up 4 bases; unmatched junction bases: 6. This CDR3 has 13 amino acids. The CDR3 loop reads CAVPGLVTGELFF. The CDR3 DNA reads TGTGCCGTCCCGGGACTAGTCACCGGGGAGCTGTTTTTT.

As for this clonotype: One end of the junction does not line up with germline, which may come from a read error. The chain employs TRBV11-1 and TRBJ2-2; no firm D call. Germline V gene lookup returns CDR1 SGHAT and CDR2 FQDESV (reference sequence). The CDR3 is made up of 16 amino acids. As DNA, the CDR3 is TGTGACAGCAGCTTAGCCCAGTTCGCGAACACCGGGGAGCTGTTTTTT. Residues: CDSSLAQFANTGELFF.

Remarks on this clonotype: This likely comes from a read error, as the CDR3 has no conserved phenylalanine or tryptophan at its end. The DNA is left out, because the CDR3 cannot be placed on it with certainty; the CDR3 is given as TCRdb lists it. V usage is TRBV15 and J usage is TRBJ1-1. Germline V lookup: CDR1 LNHNV, CDR2 YYDKDF (reference sequence). The CDR3 has 9 amino acids, counting both end residues. CDR3 in amino acids: CATSRDVNS.

This chain connects TRBV7-9 to TRBJ2-2, with TRBD1 matching 7 bases. The CDR3 spans 15 residues. Trimming cost V 3 bases and J 4 bases; bases outside gene matches: 5. Per the germline V gene, CDR1 is SEHNR and CDR2 is FQNEAQ (reference sequence). The DNA for the CDR3 is TGTGCCAGCAGCTTGGCCGGGACAGTCACCGGGGAGCTGTTTTTT. It yields the protein CASSLAGTVTGELFF.

The chain links TRBV12-3 or TRBV12-4 to TRBJ1-2; tentative D call: TRBD1 (5 bases). The V end was cut by 6 bases, the J end by 4 bases, with 9 bases between. This CDR3 is built from 12 residues. The CDR3 sequence is CASSKDTYGYTF. For the CDR3, the DNA is TGTGCCAGCAGCAAGGACACCTATGGCTACACCTTC.

The J gene is TRBJ2-7, the V gene TRBV20-1; the D gene is possibly TRBD2 (6 bases). Germline V gene sequence: CDR1 DFQATT, CDR2 SNEGSKA (reference sequence). The CDR3 is made up of 15 amino acids. Trimming pared 0 bases from V and 7 bases from J, leaving 19 bases between. The CDR3 DNA sequence: TGCAGTGCTAGAGATGGGGCTAGCGAAAAAGGGGAGCAGTACTTC. Its translation: CSARDGASEKGEQYF.

CDR3 sequence (DNA): TGTGCCAGTAGTACAACCGGGACCGTCTCCTACGAGCAGTACTTC. Residues: CASSTTGTVSYEQYF. V usage is TRBV19 and J usage is TRBJ2-7; D might be TRBD1 or TRBD2, each matching 5 bases. Germline V lookup: CDR1 LNHDA, CDR2 SQIVND (reference sequence). Trimming cost V 4 bases and J 0 bases, with 13 bases left between them. The CDR3 is 15 amino acids.

This rearrangement joins TRBV6-1 to TRBJ2-7; D perhaps matches TRBD2 (6 bases). Trimming left V 7 bases short and J 2 bases short, with 15 bases between. The CDR3 spans 14 residues. Germline V gene data show CDR1 as MNHNS and CDR2 as SASEGT. CDR3 sequence reads: CASTSRGFPYEQYF. In DNA form, the CDR3 reads TGTGCCAGCACCTCCCGGGGGTTCCCCTACGAGCAGTACTTC.

In this sample, this clonotype turned up many times. The V call is TRBV7-9, the J call TRBJ1-1, with D perhaps TRBD1 (6 bases). The CDR3 is 15 amino acids. Germline V gene sequence: CDR1 SEHNR, CDR2 FQNEAQ (reference sequence). V was cut by 3 bases and J by 0 bases, with 11 bases left in between. The CDR3 protein is CASSLEQGMNTEAFF. The DNA for the CDR3 is TGTGCCAGCAGCTTGGAGCAGGGGATGAACACTGAAGCTTTCTTT.

This clonotype was found once. Likely a read error: the CDR3 ends without its conserved phenylalanine or tryptophan. It is unclear where the CDR3 begins or ends on the DNA, so no DNA is shown, and the CDR3 is as TCRdb lists it. The chain carries TRBV7-2 and TRBJ1-6; the D segment call TRBD1 is taken from the table without a DNA check. The CDR3 contains 8 residues when both ends are counted. Germline V gene data show CDR1 as SGHTA and CDR2 as FQGNSA. The CDR3 sequence is CASSSGPP.

This chain joins TRBV29-1 and TRBJ2-2; possible D gene TRBD1, 5 bases. The length of the CDR3 is 15 residues. V was pared by 0 bases and J by 1 base, with 9 bases between. Per germline, CDR1 SQVTM and CDR2 ANQGSEA. The CDR3 spells CSVEDGTGNTGELFF. In DNA, the CDR3 is TGCAGCGTTGAAGATGGAACAGGGAACACCGGGGAGCTGTTTTTT.

In its sample, this clonotype was seen a few times. The chain links TRBV7-8 to TRBJ2-2; no definite D call. V was pared by 6 bases and J by 3 bases, with 11 bases between. This CDR3 contains 14 residues. Per the germline V gene, CDR1 is SGHVS and CDR2 is FQNEAQ. As DNA, the CDR3 is TGTGCCAGCAGGCTAGGGCCTGACACCGGGGAGCTGTTTTTT. Translation: CASRLGPDTGELFF.